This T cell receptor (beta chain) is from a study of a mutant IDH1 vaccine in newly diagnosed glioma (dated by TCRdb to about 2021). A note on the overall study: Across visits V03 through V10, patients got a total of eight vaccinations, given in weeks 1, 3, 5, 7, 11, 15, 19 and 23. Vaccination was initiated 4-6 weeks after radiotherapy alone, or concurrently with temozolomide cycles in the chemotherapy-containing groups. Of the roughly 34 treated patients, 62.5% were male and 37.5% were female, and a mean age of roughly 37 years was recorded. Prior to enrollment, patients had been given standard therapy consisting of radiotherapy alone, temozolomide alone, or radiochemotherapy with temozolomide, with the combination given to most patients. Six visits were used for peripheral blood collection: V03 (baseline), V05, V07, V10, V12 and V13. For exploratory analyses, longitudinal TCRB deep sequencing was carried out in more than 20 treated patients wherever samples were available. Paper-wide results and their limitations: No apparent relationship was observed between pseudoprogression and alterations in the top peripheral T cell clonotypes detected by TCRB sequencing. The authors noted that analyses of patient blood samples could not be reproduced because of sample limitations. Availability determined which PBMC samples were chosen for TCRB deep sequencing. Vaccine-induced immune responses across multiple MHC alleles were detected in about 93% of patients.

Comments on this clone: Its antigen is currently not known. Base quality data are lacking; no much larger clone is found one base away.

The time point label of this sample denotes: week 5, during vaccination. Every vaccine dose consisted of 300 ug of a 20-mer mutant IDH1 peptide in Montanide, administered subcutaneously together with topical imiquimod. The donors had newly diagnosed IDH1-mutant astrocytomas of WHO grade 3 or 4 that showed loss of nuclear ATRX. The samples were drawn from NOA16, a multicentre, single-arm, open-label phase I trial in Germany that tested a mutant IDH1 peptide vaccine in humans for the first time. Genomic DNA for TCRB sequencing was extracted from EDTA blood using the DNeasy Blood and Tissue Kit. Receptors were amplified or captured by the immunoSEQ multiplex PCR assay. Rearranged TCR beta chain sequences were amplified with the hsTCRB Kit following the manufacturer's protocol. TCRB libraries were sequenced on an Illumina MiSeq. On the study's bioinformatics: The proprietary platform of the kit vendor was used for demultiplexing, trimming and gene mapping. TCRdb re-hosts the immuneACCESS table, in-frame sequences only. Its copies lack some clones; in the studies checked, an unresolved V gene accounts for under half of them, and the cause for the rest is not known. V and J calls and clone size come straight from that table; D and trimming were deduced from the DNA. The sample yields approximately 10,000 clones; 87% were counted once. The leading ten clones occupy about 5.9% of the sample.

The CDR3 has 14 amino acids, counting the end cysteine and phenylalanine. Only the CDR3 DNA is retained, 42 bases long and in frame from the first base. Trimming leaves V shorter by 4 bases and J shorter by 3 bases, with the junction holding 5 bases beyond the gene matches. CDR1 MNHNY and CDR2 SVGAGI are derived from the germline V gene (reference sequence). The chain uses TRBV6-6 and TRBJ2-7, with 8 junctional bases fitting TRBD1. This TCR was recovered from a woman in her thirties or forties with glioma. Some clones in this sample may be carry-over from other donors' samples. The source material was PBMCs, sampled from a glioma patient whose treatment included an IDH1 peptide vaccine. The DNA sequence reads TGTGCCAGCAGTTTTCGGACAGGGAGCTACGAGCAGTACTTC. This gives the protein CASSFRTGSYEQYF.